This TCR beta chain was identified in a study of cytomegalovirus exposure and HLA in healthy donors. Trimming took 0 bases from V and 5 from J, leaving 8 bases between them. Germline CDR1 is SGHNT and CDR2 is YYREEE (reference sequence). The CDR3 has 13 amino acids. PCR primers comprised 60 Vbeta and 13 Jbeta primers. Measured with immunoSEQ multiplex PCR; TCRdb has only the in-frame clones, and not every one. This sample has about 110,000 clones; roughly 80% occur once, and the top ten carry roughly 8.2%. The TCR comes from a woman aged 45-59 years in good health and CMV-seropositive. Specimen: PBMCs. The chain employs TRBV5-4 and TRBJ1-1, with D possibly being TRBD1 (5 bases). CDR3 protein: CASSLGRGTEAFF. In DNA, the CDR3 is TGTGCCAGCAGCTTGGGCCGGGGGACTGAAGCTTTCTTT.